The 31 T cell receptor beta chains reported below all come from one sample, sequenced in a study of T cells in localized non-small cell lung cancer (dated by TCRdb to 2019 to 2021). The library came from the immunoSEQ multiplex PCR assay. The immuneACCESS repertoire file appears here via TCRdb, limited to in-frame rearrangements. These files lack a portion of the clones; in checked studies, under half of the deficit traces to unresolved V genes, and the cause of the others is not known. Present in this sample are 30,000 or so clones, around 93% of which were seen just once. Over 3.5% of the sample belongs to the ten largest clones. The sequencing here drew on peripheral blood mononuclear cells, taken before any cancer treatment. The receptor source for this set is a woman aged 35-70 years with stage III lung adenocarcinoma.

V and J are TRBV30 and TRBJ1-1, with D uncertain. Germline V gene sequence: CDR1 GTSNPN, CDR2 SVGIG (reference sequence). Trimming left V 5 bases short and J 0 bases short, with 7 bases between. The CDR3 runs to 12 residues. The CDR3: CAWGRLNTEAFF. The CDR3 DNA is TGTGCCTGGGGGCGACTGAACACTGAAGCTTTCTTT.

This clone was counted between two and nine times. The chain carries TRBV30 and TRBJ2-3; the D is unclear. The CDR3 spans 13 residues. With 3 bases removed from V and 1 base from J, the gap between germline ends came to 8 bases. In germline, CDR1 is GTSNPN, CDR2 SVGIG (reference sequence). The CDR3, as DNA: TGTGCCTGGAGCCCCGCCCGCACAGATACGCAGTATTTT. Its translation is CAWSPARTDTQYF.

V and J are TRBV7-9 and TRBJ2-5, with D unclear. Germline CDR1 reads SEHNR; CDR2 reads FQNEAQ (reference sequence). V was trimmed by 1 base and J by 2 bases, leaving 5 bases between them. The CDR3 is 13 residues long. Written as DNA, the CDR3 is TGTGCCAGCAGCTTAGATGGACAAGAGACCCAGTACTTC. This codes for CASSLDGQETQYF.

The chain combines TRBV7-6 with TRBJ2-1; 10 nucleotides align to TRBD2. The CDR3 runs to 14 residues. Germline assignment: CDR1 SGHVS and CDR2 FNYEAQ. The trim removed 5 bases at V and 5 bases at J, leaving 3 bases unmatched. In DNA, the CDR3 is TGTGCCAGCAGCGCCCTAGCGGGGGACAATGAGCAGTTCTTC. As protein: CASSALAGDNEQFF.

The chain combines TRBV5-1 with TRBJ2-1, with D perhaps being TRBD1 or TRBD2 (5 bases each). V was cut by 0 bases and J by 2 bases, with 9 bases left in between. This CDR3 has 15 residues. Germline CDR1 reads SGHRS; CDR2 reads YFSETQ. For the CDR3, the DNA is TGCGCCAGCAGCTTGGTTGGGGGAGCCTACAATGAGCAGTTCTTC. Translating it yields CASSLVGGAYNEQFF.

The chain employs TRBV28 and TRBJ1-2; no reliable D call. Trimming cost V 2 bases and J 4 bases, with 5 bases left between them. Germline V gene sequence: CDR1 MDHEN, CDR2 SYDVKM. This CDR3 spans 12 amino acids. Here the CDR3 reads CASSLQPYGYTF. CDR3 sequence (DNA): TGTGCCAGCAGTTTACAGCCCTATGGCTACACCTTC.

The chain couples TRBV6-1 to TRBJ2-7; the match to TRBD1 covers 7 bases. The CDR3 is 16 residues long. Per germline, CDR1 MNHNS and CDR2 SASEGT. J gave up 6 bases and V 0 bases, and 11 bases lay outside the gene matches. CDR3 sequence (DNA): TGTGCCAGCAGTGAAGCCGGGTTCACAGGGGCGGCCGAGCAGTACTTC. It encodes CASSEAGFTGAAEQYF.

The chain has TRBV28 and TRBJ1-1; D possibly corresponds to TRBD1 (5 bases). Germline values: CDR1 MDHEN, CDR2 SYDVKM. The CDR3 is 13 amino acids. Trimming pared 9 bases from V and 3 bases from J, leaving 14 bases between. CDR3: CASWLGQDTEAFF. As DNA, the CDR3 is TGTGCCAGTTGGTTGGGGCAGGACACTGAAGCTTTCTTT.

The chain links TRBV6-1 to TRBJ1-1, with a possible D match to TRBD1 (5 bases). The CDR3 is made up of 14 amino acids. Deletions cut 6 bases from V and 4 bases from J, with 15 bases between. CDR1 and CDR2 (germline): MNHNS, SASEGT. The CDR3 bases are TGTGCCAGCAGGTCTGGGGGTGAGAGCACTGAAGCTTTCTTT. Residues: CASRSGGESTEAFF.

The sample holds one count of this clone. The chain combines TRBV4-3 with TRBJ2-5, with unresolved D. This CDR3 region has 14 residues. Trimming cost V 0 bases and J 9 bases, with 14 bases left between them. Germline lookup yields CDR1 LGHNA and CDR2 YSLEER. The CDR3 spells CASSQDPTGRPQYF. DNA of the CDR3: TGCGCCAGCAGCCAAGATCCCACGGGTAGGCCCCAGTACTTC.

V is TRBV7-9 and J is TRBJ2-7, with D perhaps being TRBD1 or TRBD2 (6 bases each). Germline values: CDR1 SEHNR, CDR2 FQNEAQ (reference sequence). The V gene lost 8 bases and the J gene lost 2 bases, with 13 bases spanning the gap. This CDR3 comprises 13 residues. CDR3 region: CASSLEGAYEQYF. The CDR3 DNA sequence: TGTGCCAGCTCCCTGGAGGGGGCCTACGAGCAGTACTTC.

The chain has TRBV15 and TRBJ2-1; D unclear. In germline, CDR1 is LNHNV, CDR2 YYDKDF (reference sequence). V gave up 2 bases and J gave up 5 bases, with 4 bases separating them. The length of the CDR3 is 12 residues. CDR3 amino acids: CATSRQDNEQFF. As DNA, the CDR3 is TGTGCCACCAGCAGACAGGACAATGAGCAGTTCTTC.

The gene calls are TRBV18 and TRBJ1-6; 9 bases are shared with TRBD1. After removal of 10 bases from V and 9 bases from J, the junction contained 7 bases not matched to a gene. This CDR3 contains 13 residues. CDR1 is KGHSH, CDR2 LQKENI, per germline. CDR3 DNA: TGTGCCACCAACACAGGGGGCTCTTCACCCCTCCACTTT. Translating it yields CATNTGGSSPLHF.

DNA of the CDR3: TGTGCCAGCAGGGTTGGCCTGGGTGGCTACACCTTC. Translation gives CASRVGLGGYTF. V and J are TRBV27 and TRBJ1-2, with D unclear. V lost 6 bases to trimming and J lost 7 bases, with 12 bases between them. This CDR3 comprises 12 residues. Germline CDR1 reads MNHEY; CDR2 reads SMNVEV (reference sequence).

J is TRBJ1-5 and V is TRBV28; the D gene is possibly TRBD1 (5 bases). Looked up from germline, CDR1 is MDHEN and CDR2 is SYDVKM. The CDR3 runs to 15 residues. V lost 7 bases and J lost 2, with 15 bases in between. The CDR3: CASKRGSAGNQPQHF. As DNA, the CDR3 is TGTGCCAGCAAAAGGGGTAGCGCGGGCAATCAGCCCCAGCATTTT.

The rearrangement uses TRBV19 and TRBJ1-2, with D perhaps matching TRBD1 (6 bases). This CDR3 spans 15 amino acids. Germline V CDR1 and CDR2: LNHDA, SQIVND (reference sequence). V gave up 3 bases and J gave up 7 bases, with 18 bases separating them. The DNA of the CDR3 is TGTGCCAGTAGTATCGTGCCGGGGGGCGGAGGTGGCTACACCTTC. Translation: CASSIVPGGGGGYTF.

This sequence joins TRBV19 and TRBJ1-1; D is perhaps TRBD1 (6 bases). CDR3 length equals 17 residues. The V and J ends lost 9 bases and 1 base respectively, with 24 bases between them. Germline V gene sequence: CDR1 LNHDA, CDR2 SQIVND (reference sequence). CDR3 region: CARLEEDSTLQNTEAFF. The CDR3 DNA sequence: TGTGCCAGATTAGAAGAGGACAGCACTCTACAGAACACTGAAGCTTTCTTT.

The chain couples TRBV6-5 to TRBJ1-3, with 8 nucleotides matching TRBD1. In germline, CDR1 is MNHEY, CDR2 SVGAGI. The J segment lost 0 bases and the V segment lost 0 bases, leaving 1 base of the junction unmatched. CDR3 length equals 16 residues. CDR3 amino acids: CASSYSGTGSGNTIYF. The CDR3 coding sequence is TGTGCCAGCAGTTACTCCGGGACAGGCTCTGGAAACACCATATATTTT.

On this clone: A read error may account for a junction end that differs from germline. The chain combines TRBV9 with TRBJ2-5; tentatively, D is TRBD1 (7 bases). This CDR3 comprises 15 residues. The germline CDR1 and CDR2 sequences are SGDLS and YYNGEE. The CDR3 sequence is CASSVVQGGQEAQYF. The CDR3, as DNA: TGTGCCAGCAGCGTAGTTCAGGGGGGTCAAGAGGCCCAGTACTTC. Supplemented by reference TRBV9 and TRBJ2-5, the full variable domain reads DSGVTQTPKHLITATGQRVTLRCSPRSGDLSVYWYQQSLDQGLQFLIQYYNGEERAKGNILERFSAQQFPDLHSELNLSSLELGDSALYFCASSVVQGGQEAQYFGPGTRLLVL.

The chain employs TRBV5-1 and TRBJ1-1, with a tentative D call TRBD1 (6 bases). Germline lookup yields CDR1 SGHRS and CDR2 YFSETQ. V was trimmed by 0 bases and J by 5 bases, leaving 8 bases between them. The CDR3 has 13 amino acids. CDR3 protein: CASSLGQATEAFF. Written as DNA, the CDR3 is TGCGCCAGCAGCTTGGGACAGGCGACTGAAGCTTTCTTT.

The chain links TRBV7-8 to TRBJ2-7; 8 nucleotides line up with TRBD2. The CDR3 consists of 17 residues. V shed 6 bases and J 3 bases; nucleotides not matched to a gene: 16. Per the germline V gene, CDR1 is SGHVS and CDR2 is FQNEAQ. The CDR3: CASSPRGGSGEFYEQYF. The CDR3 region has the DNA TGTGCCAGCAGTCCCCGAGGTGGTAGCGGGGAATTCTACGAGCAGTACTTC.

V is TRBV20-1 and J is TRBJ1-2, with D uncertain. This CDR3 region has 11 residues. With 3 bases removed from V and 2 bases from J, the gap between germline ends came to 4 bases. Germline-derived CDR1 and CDR2 are DFQATT and SNEGSKA (reference sequence). CDR3 coding DNA: TGCAGTGCTAGTGACAACTATGGCTACACCTTC. Its translation: CSASDNYGYTF.

The rearrangement joins TRBV27 to TRBJ2-5; 8 bases are a match to TRBD1. Germline V lookup: CDR1 MNHEY, CDR2 SMNVEV (reference sequence). CDR3 length equals 13 residues. The V gene end was trimmed by 3 bases and the J gene end by 5 bases; junction bases not matched to a gene: 2. CDR3 region: CASSFNRGETQYF. In DNA form, the CDR3 reads TGTGCCAGCAGTTTTAACAGGGGGGAGACCCAGTACTTC.

This rearrangement joins TRBV10-3 to TRBJ2-2, with D unresolved. The CDR3 sequence is 14 residues long. Germline assignment: CDR1 ENHRY and CDR2 SYGVKD. Trimming pared 9 bases from V and 5 bases from J, leaving 16 bases between. The CDR3 coding sequence is TGTGCCATGGGGTCCGCCCGAGGAACCGGGGAGCTGTTTTTT. Its translation is CAMGSARGTGELFF.

The chain couples TRBV28 to TRBJ1-5, with a weak D call TRBD1 (5 bases). Trimming stripped 7 bases from V and 0 bases from J, with 13 bases between. CDR3 length: 15 residues. CDR1 and CDR2 from the germline V gene are MDHEN and SYDVKM. CDR3 in amino acids: CASNPGRFSNQPQHF. In DNA, the CDR3 is TGTGCCAGCAACCCGGGACGGTTTAGCAATCAGCCCCAGCATTTT.

This chain connects TRBV15 to TRBJ2-2, with D unclear. Trimming cost V 3 bases and J 0 bases, with 8 bases left between them. This CDR3 contains 15 residues. Per the germline V gene, CDR1 is LNHNV and CDR2 is YYDKDF (reference sequence). The CDR3 DNA reads as TGTGCCACCAGCAGTAGGCCAGCGAACACCGGGGAGCTGTTTTTT. It is translated as CATSSRPANTGELFF.

The chain has TRBV28 and TRBJ2-5; the match to TRBD2 covers 9 bases. The V gene end was trimmed by 2 bases and the J gene end by 3 bases; junction bases not matched to a gene: 7. Germline lookup yields CDR1 MDHEN and CDR2 SYDVKM. CDR3 length: 16 amino acids. In nucleotides, the CDR3 is TGTGCCAGCAGTTTAGTTGAGACTAGCGGAAAAGAGACCCAGTACTTC. Residues: CASSLVETSGKETQYF.

The rearrangement uses TRBV6-1 and TRBJ1-2, with D possibly matching TRBD1 (6 bases). CDR1 and CDR2 (germline): MNHNS, SASEGT. The germline V and J ends were trimmed by 4 bases and 3 bases, with 12 bases remaining between them. CDR3 length: 14 residues. The CDR3 bases are TGTGCCAGCAGTGTTTTTAGGGGGGACTATGGCTACACCTTC. Residues: CASSVFRGDYGYTF.

The chain is built from TRBV28 and TRBJ2-1; TRBD1 matches 9 bases. Germline V gives CDR1 MDHEN, CDR2 SYDVKM. V was clipped by 4 bases and J by 3 bases; unmatched bases: 4. The CDR3 is 15 residues long. The CDR3 DNA follows: TGTGCCAGCAGTTCGGGACAGGGATTCTACAATGAGCAGTTCTTC. Residues: CASSSGQGFYNEQFF.

The chain links TRBV6-1 to TRBJ2-2; no reliable D call. CDR3 length: 13 residues. Per the germline V gene, CDR1 is MNHNS and CDR2 is SASEGT. Trimming cost V 9 bases and J 1 base, with 9 bases left between them. In DNA, the CDR3 is TGTGCCAGTCCCCCGGGGAACACCGGGGAGCTGTTTTTT. It encodes CASPPGNTGELFF.

The rearrangement joins TRBV10-1 to TRBJ2-7; 7 bases are a match to TRBD2. The CDR3 has 14 amino acids. V lost 5 bases, J lost 3 bases, and 7 bases stayed unmatched. Germline assignment: CDR1 WNHNN and CDR2 SYGVQD (reference sequence). The CDR3 nucleotides are TGCGCCAGCAGTTCAAGCGGGAAGATCTACGAGCAGTACTTC. This encodes CASSSSGKIYEQYF.